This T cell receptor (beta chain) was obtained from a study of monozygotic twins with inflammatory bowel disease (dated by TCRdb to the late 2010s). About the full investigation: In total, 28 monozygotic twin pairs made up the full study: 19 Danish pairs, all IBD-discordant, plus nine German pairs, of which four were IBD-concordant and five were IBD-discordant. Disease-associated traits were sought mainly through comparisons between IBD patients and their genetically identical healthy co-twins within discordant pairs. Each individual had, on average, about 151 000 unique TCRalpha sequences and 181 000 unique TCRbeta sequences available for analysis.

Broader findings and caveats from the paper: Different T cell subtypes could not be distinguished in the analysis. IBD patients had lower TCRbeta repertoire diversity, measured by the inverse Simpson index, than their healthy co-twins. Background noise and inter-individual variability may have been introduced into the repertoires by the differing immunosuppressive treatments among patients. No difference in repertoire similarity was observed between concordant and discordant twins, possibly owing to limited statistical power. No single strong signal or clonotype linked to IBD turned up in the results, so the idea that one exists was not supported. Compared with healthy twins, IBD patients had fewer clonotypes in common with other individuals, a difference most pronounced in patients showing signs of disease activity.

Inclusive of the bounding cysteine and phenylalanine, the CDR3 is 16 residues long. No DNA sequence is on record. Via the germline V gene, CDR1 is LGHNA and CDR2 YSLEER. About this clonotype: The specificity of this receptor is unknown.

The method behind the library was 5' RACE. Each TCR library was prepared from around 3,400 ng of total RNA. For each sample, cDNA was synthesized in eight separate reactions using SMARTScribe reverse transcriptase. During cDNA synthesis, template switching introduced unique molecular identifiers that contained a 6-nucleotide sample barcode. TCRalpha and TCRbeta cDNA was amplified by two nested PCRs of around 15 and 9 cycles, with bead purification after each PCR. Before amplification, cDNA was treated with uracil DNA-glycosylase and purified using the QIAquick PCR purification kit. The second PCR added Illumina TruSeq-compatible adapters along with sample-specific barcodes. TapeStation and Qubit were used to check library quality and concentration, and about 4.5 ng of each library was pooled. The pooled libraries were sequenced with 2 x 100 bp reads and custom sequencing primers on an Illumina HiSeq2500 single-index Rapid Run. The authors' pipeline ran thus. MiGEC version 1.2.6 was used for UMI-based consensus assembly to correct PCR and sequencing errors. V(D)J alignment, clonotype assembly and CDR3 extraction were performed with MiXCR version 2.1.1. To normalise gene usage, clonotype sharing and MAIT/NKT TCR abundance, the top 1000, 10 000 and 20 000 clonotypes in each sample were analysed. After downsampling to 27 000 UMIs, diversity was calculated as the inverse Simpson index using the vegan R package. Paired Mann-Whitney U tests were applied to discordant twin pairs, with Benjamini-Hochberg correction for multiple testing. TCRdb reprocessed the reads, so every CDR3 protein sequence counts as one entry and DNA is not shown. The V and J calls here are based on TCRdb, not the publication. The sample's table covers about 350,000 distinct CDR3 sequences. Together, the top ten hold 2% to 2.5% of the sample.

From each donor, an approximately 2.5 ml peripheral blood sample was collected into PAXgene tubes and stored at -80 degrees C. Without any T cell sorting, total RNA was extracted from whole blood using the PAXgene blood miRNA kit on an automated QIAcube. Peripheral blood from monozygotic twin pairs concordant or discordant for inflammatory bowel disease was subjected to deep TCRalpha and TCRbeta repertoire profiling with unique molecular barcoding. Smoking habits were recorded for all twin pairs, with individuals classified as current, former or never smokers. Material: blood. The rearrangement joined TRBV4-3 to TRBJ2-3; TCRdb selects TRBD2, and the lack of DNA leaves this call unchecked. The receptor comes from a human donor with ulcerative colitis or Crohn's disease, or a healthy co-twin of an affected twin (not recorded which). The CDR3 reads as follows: CASSQELAGVTDTQYF.